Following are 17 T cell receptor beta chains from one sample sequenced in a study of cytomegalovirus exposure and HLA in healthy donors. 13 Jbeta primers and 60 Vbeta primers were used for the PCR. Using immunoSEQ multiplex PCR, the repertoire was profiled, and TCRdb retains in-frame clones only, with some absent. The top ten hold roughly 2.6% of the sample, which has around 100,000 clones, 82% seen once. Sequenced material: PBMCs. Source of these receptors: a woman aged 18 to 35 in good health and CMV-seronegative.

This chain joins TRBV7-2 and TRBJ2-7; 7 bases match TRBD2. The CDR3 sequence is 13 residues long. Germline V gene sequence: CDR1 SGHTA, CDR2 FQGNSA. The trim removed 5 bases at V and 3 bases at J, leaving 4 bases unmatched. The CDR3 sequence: CASSPGLYYEQYF. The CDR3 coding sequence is TGTGCCAGCAGCCCGGGACTATACTACGAGCAGTACTTC.

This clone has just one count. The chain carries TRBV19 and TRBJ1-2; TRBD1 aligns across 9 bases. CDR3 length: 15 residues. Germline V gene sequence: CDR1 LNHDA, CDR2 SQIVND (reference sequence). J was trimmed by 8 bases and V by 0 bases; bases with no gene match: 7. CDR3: CASSIDPRDREGYTF. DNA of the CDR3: TGTGCCAGTAGTATAGACCCCCGGGACAGGGAAGGCTACACCTTC.

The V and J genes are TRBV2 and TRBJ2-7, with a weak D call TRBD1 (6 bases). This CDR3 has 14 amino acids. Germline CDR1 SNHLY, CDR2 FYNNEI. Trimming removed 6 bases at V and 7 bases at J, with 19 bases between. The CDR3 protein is CASSQPEGVGEQYV. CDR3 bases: TGTGCCAGCAGCCAACCTGAGGGGGTGGGTGAGCAGTACGTC.

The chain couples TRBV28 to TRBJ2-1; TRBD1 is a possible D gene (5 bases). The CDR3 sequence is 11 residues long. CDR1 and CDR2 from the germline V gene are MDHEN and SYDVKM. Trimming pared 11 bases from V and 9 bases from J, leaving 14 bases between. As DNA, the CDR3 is TGTGCCGGCTCTCAGGGAATTGAGCAGTTCTTC. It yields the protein CAGSQGIEQFF.

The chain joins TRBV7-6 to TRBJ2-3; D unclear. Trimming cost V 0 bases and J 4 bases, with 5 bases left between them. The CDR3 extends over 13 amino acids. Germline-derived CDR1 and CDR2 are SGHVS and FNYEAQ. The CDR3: CASSLAGPDTQYF. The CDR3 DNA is TGTGCCAGCAGCTTAGCGGGCCCAGATACGCAGTATTTT.

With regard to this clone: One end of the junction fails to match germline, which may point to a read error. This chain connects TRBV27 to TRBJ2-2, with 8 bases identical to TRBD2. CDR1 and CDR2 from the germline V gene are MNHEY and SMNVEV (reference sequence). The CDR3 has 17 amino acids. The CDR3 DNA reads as TGTGTCAGCAGTTCCGGGACTAGTAGTGTGAGACCCGGGGAGCTGTTTTTT. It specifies CVSSSGTSSVRPGELFF.

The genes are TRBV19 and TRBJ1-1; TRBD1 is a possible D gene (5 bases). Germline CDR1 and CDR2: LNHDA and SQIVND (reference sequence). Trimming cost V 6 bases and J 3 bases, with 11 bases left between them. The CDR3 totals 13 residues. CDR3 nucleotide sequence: TGTGCCAGTAGCACGACACAGGACACTGAAGCTTTCTTT. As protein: CASSTTQDTEAFF.

The CDR3 is CASSGETPSTDTQYF. CDR3 bases: TGTGCCAGCAGCGGTGAGACACCTAGCACAGATACGCAGTATTTT. The chain uses TRBV28 and TRBJ2-3; D gene unclear. The germline V gene has CDR1 MDHEN and CDR2 SYDVKM. The CDR3 covers 15 residues. Trimming pared 6 bases from V and 0 bases from J, leaving 13 bases between.

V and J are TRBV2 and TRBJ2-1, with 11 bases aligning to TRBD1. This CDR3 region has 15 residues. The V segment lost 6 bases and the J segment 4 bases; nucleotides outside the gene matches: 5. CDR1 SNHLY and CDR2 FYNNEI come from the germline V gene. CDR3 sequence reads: CASRRGQGAYNEQFF. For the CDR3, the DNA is TGTGCCAGCAGAAGAGGACAGGGGGCTTACAATGAGCAGTTCTTC.

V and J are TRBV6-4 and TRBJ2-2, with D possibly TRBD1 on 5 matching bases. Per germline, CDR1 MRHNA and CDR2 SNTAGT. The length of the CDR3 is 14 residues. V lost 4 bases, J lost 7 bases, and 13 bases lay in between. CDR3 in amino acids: CASSGEGAVGELFF. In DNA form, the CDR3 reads TGTGCCAGCAGTGGTGAAGGGGCGGTCGGGGAGCTGTTTTTT.

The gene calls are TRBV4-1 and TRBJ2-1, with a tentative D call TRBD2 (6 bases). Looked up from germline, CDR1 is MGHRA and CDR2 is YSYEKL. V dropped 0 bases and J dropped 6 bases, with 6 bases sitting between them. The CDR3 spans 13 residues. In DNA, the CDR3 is TGCGCCAGCAGCCAAGACGGGGGCAATGAGCAGTTCTTC. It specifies CASSQDGGNEQFF.

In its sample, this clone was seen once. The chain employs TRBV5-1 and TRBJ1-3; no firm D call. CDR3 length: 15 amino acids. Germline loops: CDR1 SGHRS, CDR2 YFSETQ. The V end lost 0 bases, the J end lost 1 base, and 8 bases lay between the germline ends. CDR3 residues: CASSLVAGSGNTIYF. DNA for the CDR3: TGCGCCAGCAGCTTGGTTGCGGGGTCTGGAAACACCATATATTTT.

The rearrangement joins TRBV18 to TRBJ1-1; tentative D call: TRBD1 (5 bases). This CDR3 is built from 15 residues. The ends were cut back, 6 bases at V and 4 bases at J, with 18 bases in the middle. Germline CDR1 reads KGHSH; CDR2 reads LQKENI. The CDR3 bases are TGTGCCAGCTCCCCGGGGGGGTTTGTAGTCACTGAAGCTTTCTTT. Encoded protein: CASSPGGFVVTEAFF.

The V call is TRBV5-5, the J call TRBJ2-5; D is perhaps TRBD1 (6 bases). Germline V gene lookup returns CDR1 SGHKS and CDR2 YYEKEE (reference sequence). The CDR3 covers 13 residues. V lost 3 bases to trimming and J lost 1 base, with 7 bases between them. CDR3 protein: CASSWGPQETQYF. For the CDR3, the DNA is TGTGCCAGCAGCTGGGGGCCCCAAGAGACCCAGTACTTC. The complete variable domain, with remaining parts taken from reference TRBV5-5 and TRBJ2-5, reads DAGVTQSPTHLIKTRGQQVTLRCSPISGHKSVSWYQQVLGQGPQFIFQYYEKEERGRGNFPDRFSARQFPNYSSELNVNALLLGDSALYLCASSWGPQETQYFGPGTRLLVL.

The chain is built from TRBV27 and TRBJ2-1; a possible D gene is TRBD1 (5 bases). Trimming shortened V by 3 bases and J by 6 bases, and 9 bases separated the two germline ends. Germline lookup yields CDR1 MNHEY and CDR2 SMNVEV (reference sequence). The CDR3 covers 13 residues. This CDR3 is CASSFRQPNEQFF. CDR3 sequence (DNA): TGTGCCAGCAGTTTTAGACAGCCCAATGAGCAGTTCTTC.

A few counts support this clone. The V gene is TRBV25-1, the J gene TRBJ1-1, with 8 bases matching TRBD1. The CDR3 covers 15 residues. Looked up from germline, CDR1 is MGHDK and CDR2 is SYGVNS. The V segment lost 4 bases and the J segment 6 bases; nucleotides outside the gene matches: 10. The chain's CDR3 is CASSVTGTGSSEAFF. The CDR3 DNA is TGTGCCAGCAGTGTCACCGGGACAGGATCCTCTGAAGCTTTCTTT.

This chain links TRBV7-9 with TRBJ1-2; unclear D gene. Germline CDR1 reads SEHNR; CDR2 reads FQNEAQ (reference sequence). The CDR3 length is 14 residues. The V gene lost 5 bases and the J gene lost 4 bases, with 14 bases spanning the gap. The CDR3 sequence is CASSPNEAVYGYTF. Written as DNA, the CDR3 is TGTGCCAGCAGCCCCAACGAGGCAGTCTATGGCTACACCTTC.